A selection of T cell receptor beta chains follows, all from one sample in a study of vaccination effects on CD4 cells after COVID-19. The antigens of these receptors remain unknown. The repertoire was sequenced with immunoSEQ multiplex PCR; TCRdb's copy has only in-frame clones and lacks some. The data contain around 54,000 clones, 80% of them seen just once; the ten biggest clones take up about 2.2%. Sequenced material: CD4+ T cells from PBMCs cultured with HCoV-229E spike peptides, taken before COVID-19 vaccination. The receptors here all came from a human donor who received a COVID-19 vaccine. The CDR3 runs from the conserved cysteine through the conserved F or W. Each record gives: clone size, V gene, D gene, J gene, CDR3 protein, CDR3 DNA. A D gene is named only where the DNA matches it firmly. The size entry is marked missing in some rows and otherwise reads once, few, many or a size class.

-,TRBV6-6,TRBD1,TRBJ1-3,CASRTTGGGGNTIYF,TGTGCCAGCAGGACGACAGGGGGCGGTGGAAACACCATATATTTT
-,TRBV18,TRBD2,TRBJ2-5,CASPLLAGGDPSGYF,TGTGCCAGCCCGCTCCTAGCGGGGGGCGACCCCTCCGGGTACTTC
-,TRBV25-1,-,TRBJ1-4,CASSRGINEKLFF,TGTGCCAGCAGCAGGGGTATTAATGAAAAACTGTTTTTT
-,TRBV9,-,TRBJ2-2,CASSVVGAGWANTGELFF,TGTGCCAGCAGCGTAGTCGGGGCAGGGTGGGCGAACACCGGGGAGCTGTTTTTT
-,TRBV7-8,-,TRBJ2-2,CASSLEGRQTGELFF,TGTGCCAGCAGCTTAGAAGGCCGTCAGACCGGGGAGCTGTTTTTT
-,TRBV25-1,-,TRBJ2-5,CASSTGFPGTETQYF,TGTGCCAGCAGTACAGGCTTTCCAGGGACGGAGACCCAGTACTTC
once,TRBV15,-,TRBJ1-1,CATSRDNQGHTEAFF,TGTGCCACCAGCAGAGATAATCAGGGGCATACTGAAGCTTTCTTT
-,TRBV5-1,TRBD1,TRBJ2-3,CATSGQLSNTQYF,TGCGCCACCTCGGGACAGCTTTCTAATACGCAGTATTTT
-,TRBV24-1,-,TRBJ2-5,CATGGWLAGTQETQYF,TGTGCCACGGGAGGTTGGTTGGCGGGAACCCAAGAGACCCAGTACTTC
-,TRBV27,-,TRBJ2-5,CASRRSPGLSSSSQETQYF,TGTGCCAGCAGACGGAGTCCGGGCCTCTCCTCATCGAGCCAAGAGACCCAGTACTTC
-,TRBV5-4,-,TRBJ1-5,CASSLAGHYSNQPQHF,TGTGCCAGCAGCTTAGCAGGGCATTATAGCAATCAGCCCCAGCATTTT
-,TRBV9,-,TRBJ2-2,CASSVAQSGELFF,TGTGCCAGCAGCGTAGCTCAGTCCGGGGAGCTGTTTTTT
-,TRBV7-2,TRBD1,TRBJ2-4,CASRELTGAKNIQYF,TGTGCCAGCAGGGAATTGACAGGGGCCAAAAACATTCAGTACTTC
-,TRBV19,-,TRBJ1-5,CASSIPPWNTRGNQPQHF,TGTGCCAGTAGTATCCCTCCGTGGAATACTAGGGGCAATCAGCCCCAGCATTTT
once,TRBV5-8,-,TRBJ2-3,CASPQAVFSSTDTQYF,TGTGCCAGCCCCCAGGCGGTATTTTCTAGCACAGATACGCAGTATTTT
-,TRBV19,TRBD2,TRBJ2-2,CASSRSGELAGELFF,TGTGCCAGTAGTCGTAGCGGGGAACTGGCCGGGGAGCTGTTTTTT
-,TRBV9,TRBD1,TRBJ1-4,CASSGQGRLTTNEKLFF,TGTGCCAGCAGCGGACAGGGGCGACTGACAACTAATGAAAAACTGTTTTTT
few,TRBV2,-,TRBJ2-1,CASSENRGNEQFF,TGTGCCAGCAGTGAAAATCGGGGAAATGAGCAGTTCTTC